This record covers a single TCR beta chain. Its antigen is unknown. These data come from a study of shared clonotypes between healthy human individuals. Study-wide background: Three men and a couple of women, aged 18 to 49, were donors. There were three CD4 naive, three CD4 memory, two CD8 naive and one CD8 memory plates per donor. Study-wide findings and caveats: Naive CD4 clonotypes overlapped across a few donors at roughly 4.5%. In this cohort, only blood was sampled, and tissue repertoires likely differ.

Clones were sequenced by immunoSEQ multiplex PCR, and TCRdb holds only the in-frame ones, with some missing. The data hold some 2.1 million clones, with 90% to 95% observed a single time. V lost 6 bases, J lost 1 base, and 10 bases stayed unmatched. The CDR3 consists of 16 residues. Germline CDR1 SNHLY, CDR2 FYNNEI. This chain connects TRBV2 to TRBJ2-7; the match to TRBD1 covers 9 bases. The sequence was collected from a man younger than 30 in good health. Sequencing input: naive CD4+ T cells sorted from blood. The subset here: CD45RA+ positively selected. This chain's CDR3 is CASSRHGQGTSYEQYF. For the CDR3, the DNA is TGTGCCAGCAGCAGGCACGGACAGGGGACTTCCTACGAGCAGTACTTC. The full variable domain, its missing parts supplied by reference TRBV2 and TRBJ2-7, is EPEVTQTPSHQVTQMGQEVILRCVPISNHLYFYWYRQILGQKVEFLVSFYNNEISEKSEIFDDQFSVERPDGSNFTLKIRSTKLEDSAMYFCASSRHGQGTSYEQYFGPGTRLTVT.